This entry lists 28 T cell receptor beta chains sequenced from one sample in a study of cytotoxic CD8 clonotypes in ibrutinib-treated CLL. TCRdb's table, derived via immunoSEQ multiplex PCR, lists solely in-frame clones and lacks some. This table has 150,000 to 200,000 clones, around nine tenths appearing once. Specimen: PBMCs, collected at disease progression, from a patient treated with ibrutinib. The receptors originated from a human donor with chronic lymphocytic leukemia.

This sequence joins TRBV9 and TRBJ2-2, with TRBD2 matching over 8 bases. CDR3 length: 17 amino acids. The V segment lost 0 bases and the J segment 0 bases; nucleotides outside the gene matches: 4. Germline CDR1 is SGDLS and CDR2 is YYNGEE. CDR3 nucleotides: TGTGCCAGCAGCGTAGAATACGGGAGGGCGAACACCGGGGAGCTGTTTTTT. It yields the protein CASSVEYGRANTGELFF.

This clone was seen a single time. The chain carries TRBV7-3 and TRBJ2-7, with TRBD2 identical over 8 bases. Germline CDR1 SGHTA, CDR2 FQGTGA. Germline trimming cut 5 bases from V and 4 bases from J; bases unmatched to any gene: 10. This CDR3 is 15 amino acids long. The CDR3 DNA reads as TGTGCCAGCAGCCCACAACCGGGACTAGGGTACGAGCAGTACTTC. Translation: CASSPQPGLGYEQYF.

The chain couples TRBV7-2 to TRBJ2-2, with D unresolved. V shed 1 base and J shed 0 bases, with 3 bases lying between them. The CDR3 extends over 14 amino acids. Germline values: CDR1 SGHTA, CDR2 FQGNSA. This CDR3 is CASSLGTNTGELFF. DNA for the CDR3: TGTGCCAGCAGCTTAGGTACGAACACCGGGGAGCTGTTTTTT.

The gene calls are TRBV2 and TRBJ2-7; D is perhaps TRBD2 (6 bases). Looked up from germline, CDR1 is SNHLY and CDR2 is FYNNEI. V dropped 8 bases and J dropped 1 base, with 15 bases sitting between them. The CDR3 spans 14 residues. The CDR3 region has the DNA TGTGCCAGCGTTAGCGGAGATCAATCCTACGAGCAGTACTTC. This sequence encodes CASVSGDQSYEQYF.

V and J are TRBV6-5 and TRBJ2-7, with unresolved D. In germline, CDR1 is MNHEY, CDR2 SVGAGI. Trimming cost V 0 bases and J 3 bases, with 9 bases left between them. There are 14 residues in the CDR3. This CDR3 is CASSYSPMVYEQYF. For the CDR3, the DNA is TGTGCCAGCAGTTACTCTCCAATGGTCTACGAGCAGTACTTC.

The chain links TRBV28 to TRBJ2-7, with TRBD1 matching 7 bases. The J segment lost 2 bases and the V segment lost 4 bases, leaving 5 bases of the junction unmatched. CDR1 MDHEN and CDR2 SYDVKM come from the germline V gene. This CDR3 is 14 amino acids long. CDR3 in amino acids: CASSSGTAAYEQYF. The CDR3 DNA follows: TGTGCCAGCAGTTCCGGGACAGCGGCCTACGAGCAGTACTTC.

This clone was found once. V and J are TRBV11-1 and TRBJ2-7, with D maybe TRBD2 (5 bases). This CDR3 is built from 15 residues. CDR1 and CDR2 (germline): SGHAT, FQDESV (reference sequence). V was trimmed by 5 bases and J by 0 bases, leaving 14 bases between them. This CDR3 is CASSLAGGGSYEQYF. The CDR3 bases are TGTGCCAGCAGCCTGGCGGGCGGAGGCTCCTACGAGCAGTACTTC.

This sequence joins TRBV10-1 and TRBJ2-7, with 13 bases that match TRBD2. Germline loops: CDR1 WNHNN, CDR2 SYGVQD (reference sequence). This CDR3 has 14 residues. V shed 6 bases and J 5 bases; nucleotides not matched to a gene: 4. In nucleotides, the CDR3 is TGCGCCAGCAGGGCTGGACTAGCGGGAGACGAGCAGTACTTC. It is translated as CASRAGLAGDEQYF.

The CDR3 here is CASIELGRSSYEQYF. The DNA of the CDR3 is TGTGCCAGCATCGAATTGGGGCGGAGCTCCTACGAGCAGTACTTC. The chain uses TRBV28 and TRBJ2-7, with a possible D match to TRBD1 (5 bases). Germline loops: CDR1 MDHEN, CDR2 SYDVKM. This CDR3 is built from 15 residues. V dropped 7 bases and J dropped 0 bases, with 16 bases sitting between them.

The chain is built from TRBV9 and TRBJ2-1, with 8 nucleotides matching TRBD2. This CDR3 contains 16 residues. The junction had 9 bases not matched to a gene; V was cut back by 0 bases and J by 7 bases. CDR1 is SGDLS, CDR2 YYNGEE, per germline. CDR3 coding DNA: TGTGCCAGCAGCGTAGGTCGAGCGGGAGTTGAGAATGAGCAGTTCTTC. Translated, it gives CASSVGRAGVENEQFF.

The chain uses TRBV30 and TRBJ1-2, with TRBD1 matching over 8 bases. CDR1 GTSNPN and CDR2 SVGIG come from the germline V gene (reference sequence). The CDR3 contains 14 residues. V dropped 0 bases and J dropped 14; count of bases not matched to a gene: 14. This chain's CDR3 is CAWSVSGTGPRLTF. CDR3 sequence (DNA): TGTGCCTGGAGTGTAAGCGGGACAGGTCCTCGCCTGACCTTC.

This chain links TRBV7-9 with TRBJ1-1, with 7 bases lining up with TRBD1. In germline, CDR1 is SEHNR, CDR2 FQNEAQ (reference sequence). This CDR3 has 14 residues. The trim removed 5 bases at V and 2 bases at J, leaving 5 bases unmatched. CDR3 sequence: CASSTGQPNTEAFF. CDR3 DNA: TGTGCCAGCAGCACGGGACAGCCAAACACTGAAGCTTTCTTT. Drawing the rest from reference TRBV7-9 and TRBJ1-1, the complete variable domain is DTGVSQNPRHKITKRGQNVTFRCDPISEHNRLYWYRQTLGQGPEFLTYFQNEAQLEKSRLLSDRFSAERPKGSFSTLEIQRTEQGDSAMYLCASSTGQPNTEAFFGQGTRLTVV.

This chain connects TRBV18 to TRBJ2-2; 14 bases map to TRBD2. The germline V gene encodes CDR1 KGHSH and CDR2 LQKENI. J was trimmed by 6 bases and V by 3 bases; bases with no gene match: 9. The CDR3 covers 18 residues. Here the CDR3 reads CASSPGLAGDGRPGELFF. CDR3 sequence (DNA): TGTGCCAGCTCACCGGGACTAGCGGGAGACGGCCGGCCCGGGGAGCTGTTTTTT.

This clone was found once. CDR3: CASSFGVGLTF. The CDR3 region has the DNA TGTGCCAGCAGCTTCGGTGTTGGCCTGACTTTC. V and J are TRBV11-3 and TRBJ2-6, with D unresolved. CDR1 and CDR2 from the germline V gene are SGHNT and YENEEA. V dropped 3 bases and J dropped 15 bases, with 9 bases sitting between them. CDR3 length equals 11 residues.

The chain uses TRBV14 and TRBJ1-3, with D uncertain. Trimming left V 4 bases short and J 4 bases short, with 5 bases between. The germline V gene has CDR1 SGHDN and CDR2 FVKESK. This CDR3 is built from 12 residues. The CDR3 coding sequence is TGTGCCAGCAGCCCCTCGGGAAACACCATATATTTT. This gives the protein CASSPSGNTIYF.

The CDR3 protein is CASSEATGGWDGYTF. CDR3 DNA: TGTGCCAGCAGTGAAGCCACAGGGGGCTGGGATGGCTACACCTTC. The chain employs TRBV2 and TRBJ1-2, with 9 bases that match TRBD1. Germline-derived CDR1 and CDR2 are SNHLY and FYNNEI. The CDR3 loop spans 15 amino acids. Trimming removed 0 bases from V and 6 bases from J; junction bases left unmatched: 5.

The chain joins TRBV6-1 to TRBJ2-5, with D possibly being TRBD1 or TRBD2 (5 bases each). The CDR3 contains 13 residues. Trimming stripped 5 bases from V and 5 bases from J, with 12 bases between. Germline V gene sequence: CDR1 MNHNS, CDR2 SASEGT. As DNA, the CDR3 is TGTGCCAGCAGTCGGGACGGCGGGGAGACCCAGTACTTC. Encoded protein: CASSRDGGETQYF.

The chain recombines TRBV19 with TRBJ2-5, with D possibly TRBD1 on 6 matching bases. Germline values: CDR1 LNHDA, CDR2 SQIVND (reference sequence). CDR3 size: 13 residues. In DNA form, the CDR3 reads TGTGGCTCATCGCAGGACAGTCAAGAGACCCAGTACTTC. This encodes CGSSQDSQETQYF.

V usage is TRBV27 and J usage is TRBJ2-1; maybe TRBD1 (5 bases). The CDR3 is 12 residues long. Germline lookup yields CDR1 MNHEY and CDR2 SMNVEV (reference sequence). V was clipped by 5 bases and J by 12 bases, with 14 bases between them. CDR3 DNA: TGTGCCAGCAGTCACCCGCCAAGGGGGCAGTTCTTC. Translated: CASSHPPRGQFF.

V usage is TRBV7-3 and J usage is TRBJ1-1; D is possibly TRBD1 (6 bases). Looked up from germline, CDR1 is SGHTA and CDR2 is FQGTGA. This CDR3 has 15 residues. Trimming removed 5 bases at V and 7 bases at J, with 20 bases between. The CDR3 protein is CASSRTAYRQDEAFF. DNA for the CDR3: TGTGCCAGCAGCCGGACTGCGTACAGACAGGATGAAGCTTTCTTT.

The V and J genes are TRBV30 and TRBJ1-2; TRBD1 matches 11 bases. V shed 0 bases, J shed 4 bases, and the junction held 4 bases outside the gene matches. CDR3 length equals 15 residues. Germline values: CDR1 GTSNPN, CDR2 SVGIG (reference sequence). DNA of the CDR3: TGTGCCTGGAGTGTCGGGGACAGGGGGACCTATGGCTACACCTTC. Translated: CAWSVGDRGTYGYTF.

The chain carries TRBV29-1 and TRBJ2-1; TRBD1 matches at 7 bases. From germline, CDR1 is SQVTM and CDR2 ANQGSEA. CDR3 length: 12 residues. After removal of 5 bases from V and 6 bases from J, the junction contained 4 bases not matched to a gene. The CDR3 sequence: CSVFHRGNEQFF. The CDR3 DNA follows: TGCAGCGTTTTTCACAGGGGCAATGAGCAGTTCTTC.

V and J are TRBV28 and TRBJ2-5; 7 positions agree with TRBD2. Per the germline V gene, CDR1 is MDHEN and CDR2 is SYDVKM. This CDR3 is 17 amino acids long. The J segment lost 3 bases and the V segment lost 1 base, leaving 11 bases of the junction unmatched. Here the CDR3 DNA reads TGTGCCAGCAGTTTATATGGGGGGGGTTCAATCAAAGAGACCCAGTACTTC. Protein: CASSLYGGGSIKETQYF.

The chain uses TRBV11-2 and TRBJ2-3; D gene ambiguous. Germline loops: CDR1 SGHAT, CDR2 FQNNGV. Trimming removed 5 bases from V and 1 base from J, with 13 bases in between. The CDR3 has 15 amino acids. This CDR3 is CASSILSVGTDTQYF. The DNA of the CDR3 is TGTGCCAGCAGCATTCTTTCAGTCGGCACAGATACGCAGTATTTT.

The chain is built from TRBV4-1 and TRBJ2-1; TRBD2 aligns across 7 bases. The CDR3 contains 16 residues. CDR1 and CDR2 from the germline V gene are MGHRA and YSYEKL. J gave up 3 bases and V 2 bases, and 7 bases lay outside the gene matches. The CDR3 here is CASSQPGGGDYNEQFF. The CDR3 DNA reads as TGCGCCAGCAGCCAACCGGGGGGAGGGGACTACAATGAGCAGTTCTTC.

V usage is TRBV5-4 and J usage is TRBJ2-2, with D possibly TRBD1 on 6 matching bases. There are 15 residues in the CDR3. Germline CDR1 reads SGHNT; CDR2 reads YYREEE (reference sequence). Trimming stripped 3 bases from V and 1 base from J, with 10 bases between. CDR3 in DNA: TGTGCCAGCAGCTCAGGGGACAAGAACACCGGGGAGCTGTTTTTT. Translated, it gives CASSSGDKNTGELFF.

CDR3 residues: CSVISTNSNQPQHF. The CDR3 DNA reads as TGCAGCGTTATTTCCACGAATAGCAATCAGCCCCAGCATTTT. V usage is TRBV29-1 and J usage is TRBJ1-5; D is ambiguous. CDR3 size: 14 residues. Trimming shortened V by 5 bases and J by 0 bases, and 11 bases separated the two germline ends. Germline V gene lookup returns CDR1 SQVTM and CDR2 ANQGSEA. Full variable domain (remainder filled in from reference TRBV29-1 and TRBJ1-5): SAVISQKPSRDICQRGTSLTIQCQVDSQVTMMFWYRQQPGQSLTLIATANQGSEATYESGFVIDKFPISRPNLTFSTLTVSNMSPEDSSIYLCSVISTNSNQPQHFGDGTRLSIL.

This clone was observed once. The J gene is TRBJ1-1, the V gene TRBV27; TRBD1 matches 12 bases. The V and J ends lost 6 bases and 5 bases, in that order; junction bases with no gene match: 16. The germline gives CDR1 MNHEY, CDR2 SMNVEV (reference sequence). This CDR3 region has 18 residues. In DNA, the CDR3 is TGTGCCAGCAGCCCCTCGAGGGGGGACAGGGGGCGGTGGACTGAAGCTTTCTTT. Translated, it gives CASSPSRGDRGRWTEAFF.